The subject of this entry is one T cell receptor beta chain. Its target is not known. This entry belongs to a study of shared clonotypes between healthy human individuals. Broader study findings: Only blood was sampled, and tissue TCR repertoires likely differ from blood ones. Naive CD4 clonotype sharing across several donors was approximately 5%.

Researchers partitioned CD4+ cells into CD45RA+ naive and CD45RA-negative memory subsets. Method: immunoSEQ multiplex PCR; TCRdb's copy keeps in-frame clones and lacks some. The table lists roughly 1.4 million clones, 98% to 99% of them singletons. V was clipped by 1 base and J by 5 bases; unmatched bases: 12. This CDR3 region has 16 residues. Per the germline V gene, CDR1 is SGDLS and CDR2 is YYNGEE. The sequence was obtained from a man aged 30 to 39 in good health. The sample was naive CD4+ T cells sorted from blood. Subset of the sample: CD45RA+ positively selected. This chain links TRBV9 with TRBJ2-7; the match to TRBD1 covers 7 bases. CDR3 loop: CASSVFPGQTAHEQYF. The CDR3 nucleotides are TGTGCCAGCAGCGTATTTCCGGGACAGACGGCCCACGAGCAGTACTTC.